Presented here are 32 T cell receptor beta chains from one specimen sequenced in a study of blood T cells in healthy people across ages. A second PCR of 7 to 11 cycles used a sample-barcoded 5' primer and a J-beta primer mix. TCRdb ran MiXCR on the 5' RACE reads and lists one entry per CDR3 protein. The sample has some 1.5 million distinct CDR3 sequences, under 30% seen once; the top ten hold 7.7%. Sequences were obtained from blood. These receptors came from a woman in her thirties in good health.

The V gene is TRBV15, the J gene TRBJ1-2; TRBD1 matches at 7 bases. With V trimmed by 5 bases and J by 8 bases, 11 bases remained unmatched. CDR3 size: 14 residues. Per germline, CDR1 LNHNV and CDR2 YYDKDF (reference sequence). The CDR3 reads CATSQGGAGSGYTF. CDR3 bases: TGTGCCACCAGCCAGGGGGGTGCCGGGTCAGGCTACACCTTC.

V is TRBV2 and J is TRBJ2-2, with 7 bases matching TRBD1. This CDR3 contains 15 residues. Germline V CDR1 and CDR2: SNHLY, FYNNEI. Trimming at V came to 1 base and at J to 8 bases, leaving 7 bases not matched to a gene. CDR3 region: CASSEVQGREGELFF. The CDR3 DNA sequence: TGTGCCAGCAGTGAAGTACAGGGGAGAGAGGGGGAGCTGTTTTTT. Variable domain in full (rest from reference TRBV2 and TRBJ2-2): EPEVTQTPSHQVTQMGQEVILRCVPISNHLYFYWYRQILGQKVEFLVSFYNNEISEKSEIFDDQFSVERPDGSNFTLKIRSTKLEDSAMYFCASSEVQGREGELFFGEGSRLTVL.

The chain combines TRBV20-1 with TRBJ2-1, with a weak D call TRBD2 (6 bases). Trimming shortened V by 1 base and J by 5 bases, and 12 bases separated the two germline ends. CDR3 length: 14 residues. CDR1 is DFQATT, CDR2 SNEGSKA, per germline (reference sequence). This CDR3 reads CSARGGLGDNEQFF. The CDR3 nucleotides are TGCAGTGCTAGAGGGGGACTCGGCGACAATGAGCAGTTCTTC.

This clonotype showed up just a few times. The rearrangement uses TRBV14 and TRBJ2-7, with D hard to call. The V gene lost 4 bases and the J gene lost 2 bases, with 15 bases spanning the gap. CDR1 and CDR2 from the germline V gene are SGHDN and FVKESK. This CDR3 has 15 amino acids. The CDR3 bases are TGTGCCAGCAGCCCTTCGGGCTCCCCCACCTACGAGCAGTACTTC. As protein: CASSPSGSPTYEQYF.

This chain connects TRBV20-1 to TRBJ2-5, with 8 bases aligning to TRBD1. Trimming took 1 base from V and 11 from J; bases not matched to a gene: 9. The CDR3 is 13 amino acids. Germline assignment: CDR1 DFQATT and CDR2 SNEGSKA (reference sequence). CDR3 sequence (DNA): TGCAGTGCTAGAGTCCAGGGGGCTAATGAGCAGTACTTC. It codes for CSARVQGANEQYF.

The chain uses TRBV7-2 and TRBJ2-1, with TRBD2 matching over 9 bases. Germline loops: CDR1 SGHTA, CDR2 FQGNSA. The CDR3 is made up of 16 amino acids. The J segment lost 0 bases and the V segment lost 3 bases, leaving 3 bases of the junction unmatched. In DNA, the CDR3 is TGTGCCAGCAGCTTTGGCGGGAGGGCCTCCTACAATGAGCAGTTCTTC. Its protein product is CASSFGGRASYNEQFF.

This clonotype was seen ten or more times. The rearrangement joins TRBV6-2 or TRBV6-3 to TRBJ2-7; TRBD2 aligns across 9 bases. Germline values: CDR1 MNHEY, CDR2 SVGEGT. CDR3 size: 20 residues. Trimming removed 1 base from V and 0 bases from J; junction bases left unmatched: 16. The CDR3 reads CASSYLETSGPVGSSYEQYF. CDR3 DNA sequence: TGTGCCAGCAGTTACTTGGAGACTAGCGGACCCGTTGGGAGCTCCTACGAGCAGTACTTC.

J is TRBJ2-6 and V is TRBV15, with D possibly matching TRBD1 (6 bases). The V end lost 4 bases, the J end lost 2 bases, and 12 bases lay between the germline ends. Germline values: CDR1 LNHNV, CDR2 YYDKDF (reference sequence). The CDR3 consists of 16 residues. The CDR3 DNA sequence: TGTGCCACCAGCAAAGGGCAGGGGACTGGGGCCAACGTCCTGACTTTC. It translates to CATSKGQGTGANVLTF.

V and J are TRBV10-3 and TRBJ2-7, with 10 bases aligning to TRBD1. Germline trimming cut 3 bases from V and 6 bases from J; bases unmatched to any gene: 8. The CDR3 totals 15 residues. Germline values: CDR1 ENHRY, CDR2 SYGVKD. The CDR3 loop reads CAISEAGTGALEQYF. The CDR3 DNA sequence: TGTGCCATCAGTGAAGCCGGGACAGGGGCCCTCGAGCAGTACTTC.

The chain uses TRBV10-1 and TRBJ2-5, with TRBD1 matching over 9 bases. CDR3 length: 15 amino acids. CDR1 and CDR2 (germline): WNHNN, SYGVQD (reference sequence). The ends lost 4 bases at V and 5 bases at J; junction bases unmatched: 8. The CDR3 reads CASSGRGQGGETQYF. CDR3 bases: TGCGCCAGCAGTGGAAGGGGACAGGGCGGGGAGACCCAGTACTTC.

The table lists this clonotype with many counts. This chain uses TRBV5-5 with TRBJ2-5; the D is unclear. CDR3 size: 12 residues. The germline gives CDR1 SGHKS, CDR2 YYEKEE (reference sequence). Trimming removed 4 bases at V and 4 bases at J, with 8 bases between. For the CDR3, the DNA is TGTGCCAGCAGCGCAATCTCAGAGACCCAGTACTTC. Residues: CASSAISETQYF.

The chain combines TRBV20-1 with TRBJ1-5; D remains unclear. Germline CDR1 is DFQATT and CDR2 is SNEGSKA (reference sequence). The V end was cut by 6 bases, the J end by 3 bases, with 12 bases between. The CDR3 sequence is 13 residues long. The CDR3 sequence is CSATGENNQPQHF. The DNA for the CDR3 is TGCAGTGCAACCGGCGAGAACAATCAGCCCCAGCATTTT.

This clonotype was counted ten times or more. This chain joins TRBV29-1 and TRBJ2-5; no firm D call. Trimming took 0 bases from V and 3 from J, leaving 8 bases between them. The CDR3 sequence is 13 residues long. Germline assignment: CDR1 SQVTM and CDR2 ANQGSEA. The CDR3 nucleotides read TGCAGCGTTGAAGATGGCCAGAAAGAGACCCAGTACTTC. Translation gives CSVEDGQKETQYF. Based on the CDR3 plus reference TRBV29-1 and TRBJ2-5, the full variable domain is SAVISQKPSRDICQRGTSLTIQCQVDSQVTMMFWYRQQPGQSLTLIATANQGSEATYESGFVIDKFPISRPNLTFSTLTVSNMSPEDSSIYLCSVEDGQKETQYFGPGTRLLVL.

This clonotype was detected a few times. Its ends do not fully match the called genes, so a read error is possible. The gene calls are TRBV12-3 or TRBV12-4 and TRBJ2-7, with 11 bases identical to TRBD1. The CDR3 is 13 residues long. The DNA of the CDR3 is TGTGCCTGCAGGACGGGACAGGGGGACGAGCAGTACTTC. Protein product: CACRTGQGDEQYF.

The V and J genes are TRBV4-1 and TRBJ2-2; D is possibly TRBD1 (5 bases). There are 14 residues in the CDR3. Germline V gene lookup returns CDR1 MGHRA and CDR2 YSYEKL. V lost 5 bases and J lost 4, with 11 bases in between. CDR3 sequence (DNA): TGCGCCAGCAGCTCCGGACAAGTCACCGGGGAGCTGTTTTTT. Translation: CASSSGQVTGELFF.

This clonotype was observed a few times. The rearrangement joins TRBV9 to TRBJ1-5; no firm D call. The CDR3 consists of 12 residues. V was trimmed by 0 bases and J by 8 bases, leaving 6 bases between them. Germline lookup yields CDR1 SGDLS and CDR2 YYNGEE. As DNA, the CDR3 is TGTGCCAGCAGCGTAGGGTCGGAGCCCCAGCATTTT. It encodes CASSVGSEPQHF.

V usage is TRBV15 and J usage is TRBJ1-1, with unresolved D. The V end was cut by 0 bases, the J end by 1 base, with 21 bases between. CDR3 length equals 19 residues. CDR1 and CDR2 (germline): LNHNV, YYDKDF (reference sequence). The CDR3, as DNA: TGTGCCACCAGCAGAGATATCGGTCTGTCGGGCCTCCAGAACACTGAAGCTTTCTTT. As protein: CATSRDIGLSGLQNTEAFF.

This clonotype has at least ten counts. The chain has TRBV29-1 and TRBJ2-7, with D unclear. V gave up 5 bases and J gave up 2 bases, with 13 bases separating them. This CDR3 spans 13 amino acids. CDR1 and CDR2 from the germline V gene are SQVTM and ANQGSEA. The CDR3 loop reads CSVRTGDTYEQYF. The DNA of the CDR3 is TGCAGCGTTAGGACGGGCGACACCTACGAGCAGTACTTC.

The chain joins TRBV5-1 to TRBJ2-5; 12 bases match TRBD2. The assigned J gene may be wrong: the sequence end matches TRBJ2-7 better. The CDR3 length is 15 residues. Germline-derived CDR1 and CDR2 are SGHRS and YFSETQ. The CDR3 reads CASSSGTSGHYEQYF. In DNA form, the CDR3 reads TGCGCCAGCAGCTCCGGGACTAGCGGGCACTACGAGCAGTACTTC.

The rearrangement uses TRBV25-1 and TRBJ1-5; D not resolved. Germline V gene lookup returns CDR1 MGHDK and CDR2 SYGVNS. This CDR3 is built from 13 residues. V was trimmed by 1 base and J by 7 bases, leaving 8 bases between them. The CDR3 loop reads CASSELRGQPQHF. In nucleotides, the CDR3 is TGTGCCAGCAGTGAATTACGTGGGCAGCCCCAGCATTTT.

The rearrangement links TRBV14 to TRBJ1-5, with D unclear. This CDR3 comprises 12 residues. Trimming shortened V by 3 bases and J by 9 bases, and 9 bases separated the two germline ends. Germline V lookup: CDR1 SGHDN, CDR2 FVKESK. CDR3 DNA: TGTGCCAGCAGCCACGGCCGTGGGCCCCAGCATTTT. Translated, it gives CASSHGRGPQHF.

This clonotype was detected a few times. The genes are TRBV27 and TRBJ2-4; D might be TRBD1 or TRBD2, each matching 5 bases. The CDR3 consists of 19 residues. The V gene lost 8 bases and the J gene lost 1 base, with 27 bases spanning the gap. The germline V gene encodes CDR1 MNHEY and CDR2 SMNVEV (reference sequence). The CDR3 loop reads CASGFRRQGKCYAKNIQYF. CDR3 DNA: TGTGCCAGCGGCTTCAGGAGGCAGGGAAAGTGCTATGCCAAAAACATTCAGTACTTC.

The chain uses TRBV6-5 and TRBJ2-2; perhaps TRBD1 as D (5 bases). V was cut by 0 bases and J by 5 bases, with 7 bases left in between. From germline, CDR1 is MNHEY and CDR2 SVGAGI. The CDR3 contains 14 residues. This chain's CDR3 is CASSYSQGTGELFF. CDR3 DNA: TGTGCCAGCAGTTACTCTCAGGGAACCGGGGAGCTGTTTTTT.

Many counts were recorded for this clonotype. This rearrangement joins TRBV29-1 to TRBJ2-7; 9 bases match TRBD2. CDR1 is SQVTM and CDR2 is ANQGSEA in the germline V gene. This CDR3 is 14 amino acids long. After removal of 2 bases from V and 3 bases from J, the junction contained 5 bases not matched to a gene. The CDR3: CSVELGREGYEQYF. CDR3 DNA: TGCAGCGTTGAATTAGGGCGGGAGGGCTACGAGCAGTACTTC.

The CDR3 here is CASSLEFLYEQYF. As DNA, the CDR3 is TGTGCCAGCAGTTTAGAGTTTCTCTACGAGCAGTACTTC. The J gene is TRBJ2-5, the V gene TRBV28; D is unresolved. The J call is doubtful: the DNA matches TRBJ2-7 better. This CDR3 is 13 amino acids long. Germline values: CDR1 MDHEN, CDR2 SYDVKM.

This clonotype was observed a handful of times. The gene calls are TRBV15 and TRBJ1-5, with 7 bases fitting TRBD1. The CDR3 totals 14 residues. Trimming cost V 8 bases and J 0 bases; bases outside gene matches: 4. Per the germline V gene, CDR1 is LNHNV and CDR2 is YYDKDF (reference sequence). This CDR3 is CATGGQDSNQPQHF. For the CDR3, the DNA is TGTGCCACCGGAGGACAGGATAGCAATCAGCCCCAGCATTTT.

The CDR3 region has the DNA TGTGCCAGCAGTGGAGGCGAAGAATACGGTGAAAAACTGTTTTTT. This gives the protein CASSGGEEYGEKLFF. V is TRBV12-3 or TRBV12-4 and J is TRBJ1-4; D remains ambiguous. V lost 5 bases to trimming and J lost 7 bases, with 17 bases between them. The CDR3 covers 15 residues.

In this sample, this clonotype turned up many times. This rearrangement joins TRBV20-1 to TRBJ1-2; D is unclear. The germline gives CDR1 DFQATT, CDR2 SNEGSKA (reference sequence). V was clipped by 0 bases and J by 4 bases, with 6 bases between them. The CDR3 is 12 residues long. The CDR3 sequence is CSARDRSYGYTF. The CDR3 DNA is TGCAGTGCTAGAGACAGGAGCTATGGCTACACCTTC.

This clonotype was seen a handful of times. This rearrangement joins TRBV20-1 to TRBJ2-3; TRBD2 matches 7 bases. In germline, CDR1 is DFQATT, CDR2 SNEGSKA (reference sequence). The V segment lost 6 bases and the J segment 5 bases; nucleotides outside the gene matches: 14. This CDR3 is 15 amino acids long. The CDR3 DNA reads as TGCAGTGCCCCGCCGTCGGGGGGTGGTGAAGATACGCAGTATTTT. Amino acids: CSAPPSGGGEDTQYF.

The J gene is TRBJ2-1, the V gene TRBV5-1; 11 nucleotides match TRBD2. The length of the CDR3 is 15 residues. Germline V gene data show CDR1 as SGHRS and CDR2 as YFSETQ. The V and J ends lost 3 bases and 8 bases, in that order; junction bases with no gene match: 7. The CDR3 loop is CASSSISGGADEQFF. Written as DNA, the CDR3 is TGCGCCAGCAGCTCCATTAGCGGGGGGGCCGATGAGCAGTTCTTC.

In this sample, this clonotype turned up many times. The V gene is TRBV6-2 or TRBV6-3, the J gene TRBJ2-1; 10 bases line up with TRBD2. The germline gives CDR1 MNHEY, CDR2 SVGEGT. J was trimmed by 8 bases and V by 6 bases; bases with no gene match: 13. CDR3 length: 16 amino acids. CDR3 loop: CASSPAGSGRDDEQFF. CDR3 coding DNA: TGTGCCAGCAGCCCAGCCGGAAGCGGGAGGGACGATGAGCAGTTCTTC.

This clonotype was detected only a few times. This chain joins TRBV7-2 and TRBJ1-4; D is undetermined. CDR3 size: 13 residues. Per the germline V gene, CDR1 is SGHTA and CDR2 is FQGNSA. The germline V and J ends were trimmed by 4 bases and 8 bases, with 11 bases remaining between them. CDR3 nucleotides: TGTGCCAGCAGCTCCCCCCTTGACGAAAAACTGTTTTTT. This translates into CASSSPLDEKLFF.